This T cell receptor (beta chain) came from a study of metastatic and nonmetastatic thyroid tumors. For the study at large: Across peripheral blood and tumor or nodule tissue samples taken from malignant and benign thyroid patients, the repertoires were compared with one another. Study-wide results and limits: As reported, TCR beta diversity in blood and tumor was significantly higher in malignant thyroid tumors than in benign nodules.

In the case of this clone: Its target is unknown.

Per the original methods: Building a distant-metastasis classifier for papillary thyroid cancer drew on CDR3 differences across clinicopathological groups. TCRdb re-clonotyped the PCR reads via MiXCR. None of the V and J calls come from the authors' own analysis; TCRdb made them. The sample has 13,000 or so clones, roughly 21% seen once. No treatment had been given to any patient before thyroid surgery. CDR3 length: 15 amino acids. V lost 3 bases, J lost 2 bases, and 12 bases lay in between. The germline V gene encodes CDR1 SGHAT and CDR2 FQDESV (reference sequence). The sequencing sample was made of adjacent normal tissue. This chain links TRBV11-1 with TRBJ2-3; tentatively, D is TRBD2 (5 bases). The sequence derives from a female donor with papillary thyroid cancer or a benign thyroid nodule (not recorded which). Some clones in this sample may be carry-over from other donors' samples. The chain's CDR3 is CASSFVGSYTDTQYF. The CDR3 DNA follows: TGTGCCAGCAGCTTTGTTGGGAGTTACACAGATACGCAGTATTTT.